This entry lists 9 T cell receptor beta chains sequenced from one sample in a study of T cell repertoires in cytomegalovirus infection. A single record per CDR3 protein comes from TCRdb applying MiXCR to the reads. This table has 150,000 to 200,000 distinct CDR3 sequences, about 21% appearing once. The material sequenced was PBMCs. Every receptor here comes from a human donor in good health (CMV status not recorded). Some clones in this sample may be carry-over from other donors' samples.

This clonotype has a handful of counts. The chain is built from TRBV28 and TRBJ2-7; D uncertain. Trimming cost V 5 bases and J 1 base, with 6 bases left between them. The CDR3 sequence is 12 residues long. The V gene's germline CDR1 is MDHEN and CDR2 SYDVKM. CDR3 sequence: CASSRPSYEQYF. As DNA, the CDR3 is TGTGCCAGCAGTCGTCCTTCCTACGAGCAGTACTTC.

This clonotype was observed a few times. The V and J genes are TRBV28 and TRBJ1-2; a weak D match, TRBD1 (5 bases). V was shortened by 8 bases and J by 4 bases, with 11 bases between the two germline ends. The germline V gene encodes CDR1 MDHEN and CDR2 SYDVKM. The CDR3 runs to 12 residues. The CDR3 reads CASGRDAYGYTF. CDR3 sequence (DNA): TGTGCCAGCGGCAGGGACGCCTATGGCTACACCTTC.

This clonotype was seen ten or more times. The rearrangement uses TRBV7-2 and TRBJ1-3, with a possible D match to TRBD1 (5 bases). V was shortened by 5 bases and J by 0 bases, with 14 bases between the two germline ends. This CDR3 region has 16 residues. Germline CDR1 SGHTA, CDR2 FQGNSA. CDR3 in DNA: TGTGCCAGCAGCCCCGCCGGGACTAGCTCTGGAAACACCATATATTTT. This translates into CASSPAGTSSGNTIYF.

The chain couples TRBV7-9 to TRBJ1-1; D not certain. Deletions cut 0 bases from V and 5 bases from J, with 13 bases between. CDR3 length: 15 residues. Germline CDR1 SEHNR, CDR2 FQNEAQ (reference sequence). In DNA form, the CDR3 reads TGTGCCAGCAGCTTAGCCCGAGGGAGGAGGACTGAAGCTTTCTTT. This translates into CASSLARGRRTEAFF.

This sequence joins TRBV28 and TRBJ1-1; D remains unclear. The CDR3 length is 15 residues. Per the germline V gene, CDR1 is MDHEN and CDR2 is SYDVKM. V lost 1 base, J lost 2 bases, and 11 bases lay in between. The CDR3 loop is CASSLFLGDNTEAFF. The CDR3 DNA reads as TGTGCCAGCAGTTTATTTCTAGGCGATAACACTGAAGCTTTCTTT.

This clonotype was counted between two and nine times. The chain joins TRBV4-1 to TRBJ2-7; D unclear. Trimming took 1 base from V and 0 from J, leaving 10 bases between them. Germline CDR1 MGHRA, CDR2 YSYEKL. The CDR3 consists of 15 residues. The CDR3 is CASSQVFRSSYEQYF. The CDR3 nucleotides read TGCGCCAGCAGCCAAGTATTCAGGAGCTCCTACGAGCAGTACTTC.

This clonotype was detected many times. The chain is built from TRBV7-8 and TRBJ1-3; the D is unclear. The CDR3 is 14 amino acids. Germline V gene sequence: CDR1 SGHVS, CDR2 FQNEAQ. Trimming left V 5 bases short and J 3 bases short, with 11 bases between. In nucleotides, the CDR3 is TGTGCCAGCAGCCGCCGGGGAGGTGGAAACACCATATATTTT. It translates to CASSRRGGGNTIYF.

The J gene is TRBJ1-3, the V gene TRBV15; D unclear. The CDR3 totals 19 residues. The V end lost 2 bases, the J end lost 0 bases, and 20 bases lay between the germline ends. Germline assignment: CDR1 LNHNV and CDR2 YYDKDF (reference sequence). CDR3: CATSRNPGGITSSGNTIYF. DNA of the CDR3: TGTGCCACCAGCAGAAACCCGGGAGGAATTACGAGCTCTGGAAACACCATATATTTT.

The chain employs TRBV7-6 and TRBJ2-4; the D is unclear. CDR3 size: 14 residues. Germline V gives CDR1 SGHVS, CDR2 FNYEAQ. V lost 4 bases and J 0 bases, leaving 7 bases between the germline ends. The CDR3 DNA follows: TGTGCCAGCAGCTCAGACCAAGCCAAAAACATTCAGTACTTC. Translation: CASSSDQAKNIQYF.